This is a list of T cell receptor beta chains from one sample in a study of blood T cell repertoires in COVID-19. Clones were read by immunoSEQ multiplex PCR, and TCRdb kept only the in-frame ones, dropping some. The sample shows around 160,000 clones, roughly four fifths of them seen only once. The material sequenced was peripheral blood. These receptors were taken from a woman of 80 years or more with acute or convalescent COVID-19. The CDR3 runs from the conserved cysteine through the conserved F or W. A D gene is named only where the DNA matches it firmly. Clone size is shown for a subset of rows, as once, few, many or a class of expanded clone.

v_call: TRBV19
j_call: TRBJ1-2
clone_size: once
d_call: NA
cdr3_aa: CASSIVGQIYGYTF
cdr3_nt: TGTGCCAGTAGTATAGTTGGGCAGATCTATGGCTACACCTTC

v_call: TRBV29-1
j_call: TRBJ2-5
clone_size: NA
d_call: TRBD2
cdr3_aa: CSVVAGGPPFGETQYF
cdr3_nt: TGCAGCGTTGTAGCGGGGGGGCCCCCGTTTGGAGAGACCCAGTACTTC

v_call: TRBV15
j_call: TRBJ2-5
clone_size: few
d_call: NA
cdr3_aa: CATSSYPGSSETQYF
cdr3_nt: TGTGCCACCAGCAGCTATCCAGGTAGTTCAGAGACCCAGTACTTC

v_call: TRBV7-8
j_call: TRBJ2-7
clone_size: NA
d_call: TRBD2
cdr3_aa: CASTRTSGPYEQYF
cdr3_nt: TGTGCCAGCACACGGACTAGCGGCCCCTACGAGCAGTACTTC

v_call: TRBV5-1
j_call: TRBJ2-5
clone_size: NA
d_call: TRBD2
cdr3_aa: CASSGGTSGSKVLGTQYF
cdr3_nt: TGCGCCAGCAGCGGGGGGACTAGCGGATCCAAGGTATTGGGGACCCAGTACTTC

v_call: TRBV2
j_call: TRBJ2-5
clone_size: NA
d_call: TRBD2
cdr3_aa: CASSEALGLAGIRRTQYF
cdr3_nt: TGTGCCAGCAGTGAAGCCTTAGGACTAGCGGGGATCAGGCGGACCCAGTACTTC

v_call: TRBV27
j_call: TRBJ1-6
clone_size: NA
d_call: NA
cdr3_aa: CASGTQTGRVNSPLHF
cdr3_nt: TGTGCCAGCGGGACACAAACGGGCAGGGTGAACTCACCCCTCCACTTT

v_call: TRBV11-2
j_call: TRBJ1-2
clone_size: NA
d_call: TRBD1
cdr3_aa: CASSETRTGFYGYTF
cdr3_nt: TGTGCCAGCAGCGAGACTAGGACAGGGTTCTATGGCTACACCTTC

v_call: TRBV27
j_call: TRBJ2-1
clone_size: NA
d_call: TRBD2
cdr3_aa: CASSLVRGLAGGNEQFF
cdr3_nt: TGTGCCAGCAGTTTAGTACGGGGGCTAGCGGGGGGTAATGAGCAGTTCTTC

v_call: TRBV5-1
j_call: TRBJ1-3
clone_size: NA
d_call: NA
cdr3_aa: CASGSQGTGNTIYF
cdr3_nt: TGCGCCAGCGGATCACAGGGAACTGGAAACACCATATATTTT

v_call: TRBV5-6
j_call: TRBJ2-3
clone_size: once
d_call: TRBD2
cdr3_aa: CASSLTAGGTDTQYF
cdr3_nt: TGTGCCAGCAGCTTGACAGCGGGAGGGACAGATACGCAGTATTTT

v_call: TRBV6-5
j_call: TRBJ1-4
clone_size: NA
d_call: NA
cdr3_aa: CASSYSGSSDEKLFF
cdr3_nt: TGTGCCAGCAGTTACTCGGGGAGCAGCGATGAAAAACTGTTTTTT

v_call: TRBV11-1
j_call: TRBJ2-7
clone_size: once
d_call: TRBD2
cdr3_aa: CASSLGEGRSDEQYF
cdr3_nt: TGTGCCAGCAGCTTAGGGGAGGGGCGGAGCGACGAGCAGTACTTC

v_call: TRBV7-9
j_call: TRBJ1-2
clone_size: NA
d_call: NA
cdr3_aa: CACQRSRPNYGYTF
cdr3_nt: TGTGCCTGTCAGCGGTCAAGGCCTAACTATGGCTACACCTTC

v_call: TRBV3-1/TRBV3-2
j_call: TRBJ1-2
clone_size: NA
d_call: TRBD1
cdr3_aa: CASGQGITDGYTF
cdr3_nt: TGTGCCAGCGGACAGGGAATCACCGATGGCTACACCTTC

v_call: TRBV5-8
j_call: TRBJ1-6
clone_size: NA
d_call: NA
cdr3_aa: CASSPKRQVTNSPLHF
cdr3_nt: TGTGCCAGCAGCCCGAAGAGACAGGTTACAAATTCACCCCTCCACTTT

v_call: TRBV25-1
j_call: TRBJ2-7
clone_size: NA
d_call: NA
cdr3_aa: CASRTTGSYEQYF
cdr3_nt: TGTGCCAGCAGAACGACGGGCTCCTACGAGCAGTACTTC

v_call: TRBV4-1
j_call: TRBJ2-2
clone_size: NA
d_call: NA
cdr3_aa: CASSQPDILERSGELFF
cdr3_nt: TGCGCCAGCAGCCAACCCGACATCCTCGAAAGGTCCGGGGAGCTGTTTTTT

v_call: TRBV10-1
j_call: TRBJ2-7
clone_size: NA
d_call: NA
cdr3_aa: CANPPLGGEQYF
cdr3_nt: TGCGCCAACCCGCCGTTGGGGGGCGAGCAGTACTTC

v_call: TRBV5-4
j_call: TRBJ1-4
clone_size: NA
d_call: NA
cdr3_aa: CASSTDRFNEKLFF
cdr3_nt: TGTGCCAGCAGCACCGACAGGTTTAATGAAAAACTGTTTTTT

v_call: TRBV10-3
j_call: TRBJ1-4
clone_size: NA
d_call: NA
cdr3_aa: CAISAERATNEKLFF
cdr3_nt: TGTGCCATCAGTGCCGAGAGGGCAACTAATGAAAAACTGTTTTTT

v_call: TRBV7-3
j_call: TRBJ1-2
clone_size: NA
d_call: TRBD1
cdr3_aa: CASSLTGQSDGYTF
cdr3_nt: TGTGCCAGCAGCTTAACGGGACAGTCGGATGGCTACACCTTC

v_call: TRBV21-1
j_call: TRBJ1-2
clone_size: few
d_call: NA
cdr3_aa: CASSKVRGRGAYGYTF
cdr3_nt: TGTGCCAGCAGCAAAGTCAGAGGGAGGGGCGCCTATGGCTACACCTTC

v_call: TRBV18
j_call: TRBJ2-5
clone_size: NA
d_call: TRBD2
cdr3_aa: CASSRASGSSEETQYF
cdr3_nt: TGTGCCAGCTCACGGGCTAGCGGGAGTTCAGAAGAGACCCAGTACTTC

v_call: TRBV19
j_call: TRBJ1-2
clone_size: NA
d_call: NA
cdr3_aa: CASSASGRPGGYGYTF
cdr3_nt: TGTGCCAGTAGCGCCTCGGGACGGCCTGGAGGGTATGGCTACACCTTC

v_call: TRBV28
j_call: TRBJ2-1
clone_size: NA
d_call: TRBD2
cdr3_aa: CASSLAGVSNEQFF
cdr3_nt: TGTGCCAGCAGTCTAGCGGGAGTGAGCAATGAGCAGTTCTTC

v_call: TRBV3-1/TRBV3-2
j_call: TRBJ1-2
clone_size: NA
d_call: TRBD1
cdr3_aa: CASSLGTGPDYGYTF
cdr3_nt: TGTGCCAGCAGCCTTGGGACAGGGCCAGACTATGGCTACACCTTC

v_call: TRBV11-3
j_call: TRBJ2-7
clone_size: NA
d_call: TRBD1
cdr3_aa: CASSNDRGREQYF
cdr3_nt: TGTGCCAGCAGCAACGACAGGGGGCGAGAGCAGTACTTC

v_call: TRBV7-8
j_call: TRBJ1-1
clone_size: few
d_call: NA
cdr3_aa: CASSRAVTGSSTEAFF
cdr3_nt: TGTGCCAGCAGCCGCGCGGTAACAGGGTCGAGCACTGAAGCTTTCTTT

v_call: TRBV4-2
j_call: TRBJ1-4
clone_size: NA
d_call: TRBD1
cdr3_aa: CASSQGTVATNEKLFF
cdr3_nt: TGTGCCAGCAGCCAGGGGACAGTCGCAACTAATGAAAAACTGTTTTTT

v_call: TRBV7-9
j_call: TRBJ2-5
clone_size: NA
d_call: TRBD2
cdr3_aa: CASSSPGLAAAETQYF
cdr3_nt: TGTGCCAGCAGCTCTCCGGGACTAGCGGCCGCGGAGACCCAGTACTTC

v_call: TRBV15
j_call: TRBJ1-3
clone_size: NA
d_call: NA
cdr3_aa: CATSAQVSGNTIYF
cdr3_nt: TGTGCCACCAGCGCACAGGTATCTGGAAACACCATATATTTT

v_call: TRBV6-5
j_call: TRBJ2-3
clone_size: NA
d_call: TRBD2
cdr3_aa: CASSKLAASTDTQYF
cdr3_nt: TGTGCCAGCAGTAAACTAGCGGCTAGCACAGATACGCAGTATTTT

v_call: TRBV5-6
j_call: TRBJ2-5
clone_size: NA
d_call: NA
cdr3_aa: CASRTGVETQYF
cdr3_nt: TGTGCCAGCAGAACAGGAGTTGAGACCCAGTACTTC

v_call: TRBV12-3/TRBV12-4
j_call: TRBJ2-5
clone_size: once
d_call: NA
cdr3_aa: CASKRGQETQYF
cdr3_nt: TGTGCCAGCAAAAGGGGCCAAGAGACCCAGTACTTC

v_call: TRBV11-3
j_call: TRBJ2-2
clone_size: NA
d_call: NA
cdr3_aa: CASSEQGNFNTGELFF
cdr3_nt: TGTGCCAGCAGCGAACAGGGCAATTTTAACACCGGGGAGCTGTTTTTT

v_call: TRBV7-2
j_call: TRBJ2-7
clone_size: once
d_call: NA
cdr3_aa: CASSLGAGGYEQYF
cdr3_nt: TGTGCCAGCAGCTTAGGTGCCGGCGGGTACGAGCAGTACTTC

v_call: TRBV7-2
j_call: TRBJ2-2
clone_size: few
d_call: NA
cdr3_aa: CASSLAARAGELFF
cdr3_nt: TGTGCCAGCAGCTTAGCTGCCAGGGCCGGGGAGCTGTTTTTT

v_call: TRBV2
j_call: TRBJ2-7
clone_size: NA
d_call: TRBD1
cdr3_aa: CASDLGQGEGQYF
cdr3_nt: TGTGCCAGCGACCTAGGACAGGGTGAGGGACAGTACTTC

v_call: TRBV10-1
j_call: TRBJ2-7
clone_size: NA
d_call: NA
cdr3_aa: CASSERQAYEQYF
cdr3_nt: TGCGCCAGCAGTGAGCGACAGGCCTACGAGCAGTACTTC

v_call: TRBV23-1
j_call: TRBJ1-6
clone_size: NA
d_call: TRBD1
cdr3_aa: CASSQPRAGGNSPLHF
cdr3_nt: TGCGCCAGCAGTCAGCCGAGGGCAGGGGGTAATTCACCCCTCCACTTT

v_call: TRBV3-1/TRBV3-2
j_call: TRBJ2-7
clone_size: NA
d_call: TRBD2
cdr3_aa: CASSHGTSGRVQYF
cdr3_nt: TGTGCCAGCAGCCATGGGACTAGCGGGAGGGTGCAGTACTTC